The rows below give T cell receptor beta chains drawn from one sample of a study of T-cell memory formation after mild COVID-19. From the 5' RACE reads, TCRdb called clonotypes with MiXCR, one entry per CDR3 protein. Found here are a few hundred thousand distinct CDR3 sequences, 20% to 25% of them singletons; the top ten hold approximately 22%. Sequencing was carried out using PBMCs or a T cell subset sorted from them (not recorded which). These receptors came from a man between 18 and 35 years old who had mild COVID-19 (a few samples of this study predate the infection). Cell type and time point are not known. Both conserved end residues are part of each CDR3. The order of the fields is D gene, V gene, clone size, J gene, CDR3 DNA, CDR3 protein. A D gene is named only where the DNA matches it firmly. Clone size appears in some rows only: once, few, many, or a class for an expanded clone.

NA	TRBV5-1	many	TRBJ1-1	TGCGCCAGCAGCTTGGGGGTTAGCACTGAAGCTTTCTTT	CASSLGVSTEAFF
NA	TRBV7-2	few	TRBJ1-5	TGTGCCTCAGCTAGTCATAATAGCAATCAGCCCCAGCATTTT	CASASHNSNQPQHF
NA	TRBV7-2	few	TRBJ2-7	TGTGCCAGCAGCCTCGACAGGATGCCCTACGAGCAGTACTTC	CASSLDRMPYEQYF
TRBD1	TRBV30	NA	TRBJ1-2	TGTGCCTGGAGTTCCAACAGGGGAAATAGTGGCTACACCTTC	CAWSSNRGNSGYTF
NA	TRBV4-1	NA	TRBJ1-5	TGCGCCAGCAGTAAGCCAGGGTCTTTCAATCAGCCCCAGCATTTT	CASSKPGSFNQPQHF
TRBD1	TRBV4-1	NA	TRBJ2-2	TGCGCCAGCAGCCTAGCAAGGACAGGGCCCACCGGGGAGCTGTTTTTT	CASSLARTGPTGELFF
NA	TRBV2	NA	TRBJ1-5	TGTGCCAGCAGTGAAGAACCAGGGGCTCAGCCCCAGCATTTT	CASSEEPGAQPQHF
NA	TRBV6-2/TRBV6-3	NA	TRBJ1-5	TGTGCCAGCAGTTACATGGCGGGCGGTCAGCCCCAGCATTTT	CASSYMAGGQPQHF
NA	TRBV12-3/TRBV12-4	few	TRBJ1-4	TGTGCCAGCCCAGAGCCCCTTGATGAAAAACTGTTTTTT	CASPEPLDEKLFF
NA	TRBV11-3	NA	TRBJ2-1	TGTGCCAGCAGCTCGTACCGAGAGGGCAATGAGCAGTTCTTC	CASSSYREGNEQFF
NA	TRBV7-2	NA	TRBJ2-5	TGTGCCAGCCGGATCGTGGGGGGCCAAGAGACCCAGTACTTC	CASRIVGGQETQYF
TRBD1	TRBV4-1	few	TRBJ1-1	TGCGCCAGCAGCCCGCCCCGTGGTGGGACAGGGGGAATTTCTGAAGCTTTCTTT	CASSPPRGGTGGISEAFF
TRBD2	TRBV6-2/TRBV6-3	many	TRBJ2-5	TGTGCCAGCAGTTACTCCGTTGGACTAGCGGGGGAAAGGAGGGAGACCCAGTACTTC	CASSYSVGLAGERRETQYF
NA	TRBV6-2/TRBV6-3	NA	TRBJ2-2	TGTGCCAGCAGTCTCGGGACGAGGGACACCGGGGAGCTGTTTTTT	CASSLGTRDTGELFF
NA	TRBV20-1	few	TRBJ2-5	TGCAGTGCTAGATATGGGGGAGGAGAGACCCAGTACTTC	CSARYGGGETQYF
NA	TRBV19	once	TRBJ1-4	TGTGCCAGCAAACGCCGGGAGGCTAATGAAAAACTGTTTTTT	CASKRREANEKLFF
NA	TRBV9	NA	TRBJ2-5	TGTGCCAGCAGCGTAGCGGCAGGGCCAGGCGAGACCCAGTACTTC	CASSVAAGPGETQYF
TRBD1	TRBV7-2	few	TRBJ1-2	TGTGCCAGCAGCTTTACAGGGGGGTACTATGGCTACACCTTC	CASSFTGGYYGYTF
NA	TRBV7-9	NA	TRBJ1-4	TGTGCCAGCAGTTTTGCCCCTGCAACTAATGAAAAACTGTTTTTT	CASSFAPATNEKLFF
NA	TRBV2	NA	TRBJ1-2	TGTGCCAACTATGGCTACACCTTC	CANYGYTF
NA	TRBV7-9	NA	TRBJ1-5	TGTGCCAGCAGCCTATGGGAGGGACAGCCCCAGCATTTT	CASSLWEGQPQHF
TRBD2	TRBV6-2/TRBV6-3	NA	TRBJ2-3	TGTGCCAGCCGGCTAGCGGGGGATTACACAGATACGCAGTATTTT	CASRLAGDYTDTQYF
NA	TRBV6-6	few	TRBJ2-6	TGTGCCAGCACCCACGGGACCGCTGGGGCCAACGTCCTGACTTTC	CASTHGTAGANVLTF
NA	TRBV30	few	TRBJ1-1	TGTGCCTGGAAGCGGGGGAACACTGAAGCTTTCTTT	CAWKRGNTEAFF
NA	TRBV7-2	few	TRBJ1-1	TGTGCCAGCAGCTTAGTGGGGACGTCGGGTGAAGCTTTCTTT	CASSLVGTSGEAFF
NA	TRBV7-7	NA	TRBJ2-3	TGTGCCAGCAGCTTAAGGACATCTAGCACAGATACGCAGTATTTT	CASSLRTSSTDTQYF